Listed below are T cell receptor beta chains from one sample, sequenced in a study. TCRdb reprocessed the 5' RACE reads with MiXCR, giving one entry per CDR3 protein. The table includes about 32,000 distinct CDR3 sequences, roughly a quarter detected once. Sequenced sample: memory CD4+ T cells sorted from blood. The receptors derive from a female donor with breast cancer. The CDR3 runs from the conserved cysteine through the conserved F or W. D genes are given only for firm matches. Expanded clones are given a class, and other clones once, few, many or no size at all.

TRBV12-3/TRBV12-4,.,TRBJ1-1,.,CASSLLPGFGTEAFF,TGTGCCAGCAGTTTACTACCGGGATTTGGGACTGAAGCTTTCTTT
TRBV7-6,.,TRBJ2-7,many,CASSSRYDEEQYF,TGTGCCAGCAGCTCGCGATACGACGAAGAGCAGTACTTC
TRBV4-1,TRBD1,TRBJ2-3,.,CASSQETGTGGLDTQYF,TGCGCCAGCAGCCAAGAAACCGGGACAGGGGGGCTAGATACGCAGTATTTT
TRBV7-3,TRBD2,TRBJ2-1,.,CTSSPTLAGDEQFF,TGTACCAGCAGCCCAACCCTAGCGGGGGATGAGCAGTTCTTC
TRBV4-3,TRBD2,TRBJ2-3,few,CASGRFSGRYPGTQYF,TGCGCCAGCGGCCGGTTTAGCGGGAGATACCCCGGTACGCAGTATTTT
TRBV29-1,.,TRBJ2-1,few,CSGSIQGSYNEQFF,TGCAGCGGGTCTATACAGGGCTCCTACAATGAGCAGTTCTTC
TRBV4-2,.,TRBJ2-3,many,CASSQGGKGTDTQYF,TGTGCCAGCAGCCAAGGGGGGAAGGGGACAGATACGCAGTATTTT
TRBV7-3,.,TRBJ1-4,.,CASSRSDSNEKLFF,TGTGCCAGCAGCCGATCGGACAGCAATGAAAAACTGTTTTTT
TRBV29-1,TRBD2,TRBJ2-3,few,CSVEDFGGGADTQYF,TGCAGCGTTGAAGATTTTGGCGGGGGGGCAGATACGCAGTATTTT
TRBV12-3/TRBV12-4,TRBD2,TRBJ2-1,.,CASTQAGERSSYNEQFF,TGTGCCAGCACCCAAGCGGGAGAGAGGAGCTCCTACAATGAGCAGTTCTTC
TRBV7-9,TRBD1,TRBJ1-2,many,CASSLGDSLEGGYTF,TGTGCCAGCAGCTTAGGGGACAGTCTGGAGGGAGGCTACACCTTC
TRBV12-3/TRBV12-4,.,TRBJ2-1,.,CASSTKAYNEQFF,TGTGCCAGCAGTACAAAGGCATACAATGAGCAGTTCTTC
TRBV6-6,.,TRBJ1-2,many,CASSYGMPDYGYTF,TGTGCCAGCAGTTACGGGATGCCAGACTATGGCTACACCTTC
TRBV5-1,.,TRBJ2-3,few,CASSLDREEVTDTQYF,TGCGCCAGCAGCTTGGACAGGGAGGAGGTCACAGATACGCAGTATTTT
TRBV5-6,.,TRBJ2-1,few,CASSLGPVTNYNEQFF,TGTGCCAGCAGCTTGGGCCCGGTGACAAATTACAATGAGCAGTTCTTC
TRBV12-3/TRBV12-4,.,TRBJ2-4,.,CDSTTGLNIQYF,TGTGACAGCACCACAGGGCTGAACATTCAGTACTTC
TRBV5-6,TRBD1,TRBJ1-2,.,CASSPPGQGPANYGYTF,TGTGCCAGCAGCCCGCCGGGACAGGGGCCCGCTAACTATGGCTACACCTTC
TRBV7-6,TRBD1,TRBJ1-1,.,CASSHLTGVQGAFF,TGTGCCAGCAGCCACTTGACAGGGGTACAGGGAGCTTTCTTT
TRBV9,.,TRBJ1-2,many,CASSGGPGYTF,TGTGCCAGCAGCGGAGGCCCTGGCTACACCTTC
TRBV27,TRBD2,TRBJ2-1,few,CASRPDGLAGGAYNEQFF,TGTGCCAGCAGACCCGACGGATTAGCGGGGGGAGCCTACAATGAGCAGTTCTTC
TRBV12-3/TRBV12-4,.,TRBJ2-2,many,CASSLGGSDTGELFF,TGTGCCAGCAGTTTAGGGGGGTCGGACACCGGGGAGCTGTTTTTT
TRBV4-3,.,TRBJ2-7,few,CASSPDKNYEQYF,TGCGCCAGCAGCCCAGACAAGAACTACGAGCAGTACTTC
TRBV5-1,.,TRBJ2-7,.,CASSLSQVRFGDEQYF,TGCGCCAGCAGCTTATCCCAGGTCAGGTTTGGGGACGAGCAGTACTTC
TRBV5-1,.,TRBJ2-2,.,CASSLANTGELFF,TGCGCCAGCAGCTTGGCGAACACCGGGGAGCTGTTTTTT
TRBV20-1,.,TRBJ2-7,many,CSARDLGGSSYEQYF,TGCAGTGCTAGAGATCTCGGCGGCAGCTCCTACGAGCAGTACTTC
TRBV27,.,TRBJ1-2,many,CASSLSHPDGGGYTF,TGTGCCAGCAGTTTATCCCATCCAGACGGCGGCGGCTACACCTTC
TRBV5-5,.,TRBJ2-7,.,CASTGDGSYEQYF,TGTGCCAGCACCGGGGACGGCAGCTACGAGCAGTACTTC
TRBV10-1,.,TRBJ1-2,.,CASSVTGIGYGYTF,TGCGCCAGCAGTGTTACGGGGATCGGGTATGGCTACACCTTC
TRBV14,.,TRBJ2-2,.,CASSQGPSLRGEDTGELFF,TGTGCCAGCAGCCAAGGGCCGTCTCTTAGAGGGGAGGACACCGGGGAGCTGTTTTTT
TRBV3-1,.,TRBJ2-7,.,CASSQDNLYEQYF,TGTGCCAGCAGCCAAGACAACTTATACGAGCAGTACTTC
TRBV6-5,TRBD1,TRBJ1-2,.,CASRQGSRGHGYTF,TGTGCCAGCAGGCAGGGCTCCAGGGGGCACGGCTACACCTTC
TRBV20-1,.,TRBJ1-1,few,CSASRGEEAFF,TGCAGTGCTAGTCGGGGGGAGGAAGCTTTCTTT
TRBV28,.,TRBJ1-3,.,CASSLVRAGDRTIYF,TGTGCCAGCAGTTTAGTCCGTGCAGGGGATCGCACCATATATTTT
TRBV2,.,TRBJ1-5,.,CASSRDINQPQHF,TGTGCCAGCAGTCGCGACATAAATCAGCCCCAGCATTTT
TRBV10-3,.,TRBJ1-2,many,CAISEWERDRFYGYTF,TGTGCCATCAGTGAGTGGGAGAGAGACAGGTTCTATGGCTACACCTTC
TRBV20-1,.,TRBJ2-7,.,CSASEGEQYF,TGCAGTGCTAGCGAGGGGGAGCAGTACTTC
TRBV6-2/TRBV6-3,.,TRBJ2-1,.,CASSSADGEYNEQFF,TGTGCCAGCAGTTCCGCAGATGGAGAATACAATGAGCAGTTCTTC
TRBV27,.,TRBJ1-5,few,CAAGESQPQHF,TGTGCCGCGGGGGAAAGTCAGCCCCAGCATTTT
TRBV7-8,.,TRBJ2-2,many,CASSLPPPNTGELFF,TGTGCCAGCAGCTTACCTCCCCCCAACACCGGGGAGCTGTTTTTT
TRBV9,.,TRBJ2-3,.,CASNVEFLPTSTDTQYF,TGTGCCAGCAACGTAGAATTCTTGCCTACTAGCACAGATACGCAGTATTTT
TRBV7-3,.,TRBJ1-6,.,CASSSSTTGSGSPLHF,TGTGCCAGCAGCTCTTCGACAACGGGGTCGGGCTCACCCCTCCACTTT
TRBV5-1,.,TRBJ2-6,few,CASSLVGGSGANVLTF,TGCGCCAGCAGCTTGGTTGGGGGGTCTGGGGCCAACGTCCTGACTTTC
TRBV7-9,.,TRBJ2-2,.,CASSLSVLPGELFF,TGTGCCAGCAGTTTGTCGGTCCTCCCCGGGGAGCTGTTTTTT
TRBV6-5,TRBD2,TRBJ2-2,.,CASSTTSTGTGELFF,TGTGCCAGCAGCACGACTAGCACTGGGACCGGGGAGCTGTTTTTT
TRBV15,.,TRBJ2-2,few,CATSRVSSNTGELFF,TGTGCCACCAGCAGAGTTTCCTCGAACACCGGGGAGCTGTTTTTT
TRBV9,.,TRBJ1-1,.,CASSLMRDMNTEAFF,TGTGCCAGCAGCCTAATGAGGGATATGAACACTGAAGCTTTCTTT
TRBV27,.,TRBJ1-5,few,CASSFRGTGQPQHF,TGTGCCAGCAGTTTTAGGGGTACAGGTCAGCCCCAGCATTTT
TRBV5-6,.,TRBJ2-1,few,CASSLPDLDEQFF,TGTGCCAGCAGCTTGCCTGACTTGGATGAGCAGTTCTTC